Listed here is a single TCR beta chain. Its antigen target is currently unknown. One base away there is no much larger clone; base qualities are not given. The same CDR3 arises from other DNA sequences in this sample as well. The collaborating institutions used their own protocols to collect whole blood in K2EDTA tubes. Collaborator samples were shipped for TCRbeta analysis as frozen whole blood, isolated PBMCs, or DNA extracted from either sample type. The CDR3 measures 16 amino acids from cysteine to phenylalanine. The CDR3 DNA has 48 bases and is translated from base 1. CDR1 SGHTA and CDR2 FQGTGA were looked up in the germline V gene. Unmatched junction bases come to 10, with V trimmed by 6 bases and J by 5 bases. TCRbeta CDR3 regions were amplified from genomic DNA by means of the immunoSEQ Assay, a bias-controlled multiplex PCR. Regarding the original processing steps: Nucleated cell counts per sample were estimated from amplification of reference gene primers within the assay. Sequence reads were collapsed and filtered to measure the absolute abundance of every unique TCRbeta CDR3 rearrangement. For each sample, productive Simpson clonality was calculated as the square root of Simpson's diversity index over productive rearrangements. In its TCRdb copy, this immuneACCESS table keeps in-frame sequences only and misses some clones. Where compared with another copy, unresolved V genes explain less than half of these, and the others have no known cause. The V and J calls and the clone size are those of that table, but D and trimming were determined from the DNA. Within this sample are about 180,000 clones, with under 90% of them counted one time only. The ten most abundant clones make up 5.5% to 7.5% of the sample.

This sample is part of a study of blood T cell repertoires in COVID-19 (dated by TCRdb to 2018 to 2021). The study in broad terms: Samples from collaborators originated in the United States, Italy and Spain and spanned both the acute and convalescent phases of COVID-19. The material from the prospective study consisted of cDNA or gDNA derived from T cells, B-cell-depleted T cells, or PBMCs. A de-identified subject ID, COVID-19 status, age in years and sex were almost always included in the sample metadata. Where HLA class I and class II types were available, the types were taken from metadata supplied by the sample provider, not from assay-based typing. The dataset comprised deeply sampled blood TCRbeta repertoires from subjects exposed to, actively infected with, or recovered from COVID-19. The repertoires were released in a freely available public database meant as a resource for research on the immune response to SARS-CoV-2. The samples were drawn from two sources: the first 160 participants of the ongoing ImmuneRACE study, and 1,254 subjects contributed by 6 global collaborators.

The paper's findings and limits, for the study overall: The quantity of clinical and demographic metadata differed by source and by participant and was supplied without curation.

Sequenced material: peripheral blood. The TCR originated in a human donor in a cohort sampled during active COVID-19. The sequence is built from TRBV7-3 and TRBJ2-3, with 11 junctional bases fitting TRBD2. CDR3 region: CASSLGSGGARDTQYF. At the DNA level, the sequence is TGTGCCAGCAGTTTAGGTAGCGGGGGGGCCAGAGATACGCAGTATTTT.